A selection of T cell receptor beta chains follows, all from one sample in a study of neoadjuvant anti-PD-1 for oral cavity cancer. Produced via immunoSEQ multiplex PCR; TCRdb's table is partial and in-frame only. Here the sample spans over 65,000 clones, 86% being singletons. Sequenced here: PBMCs, sampled after nivolumab (anti-PD-1) treatment. All receptors come from a person between 40 and 85 years old with oral cavity squamous cell carcinoma. CDR3s include the opening cysteine and the closing phenylalanine or tryptophan. Fields, in order: V gene, clone size, J gene, D gene, CDR3 length, CDR3 protein, CDR3 DNA. The D gene is left open where the match is weak. Some rows mark clone size as missing; the rest say once, few, many or name a class of expanded clone.

TRBV27	few	TRBJ1-5	TRBD1	15	CASSPQGVRNQPQHF	TGTGCCAGCAGTCCACAGGGGGTTCGCAATCAGCCCCAGCATTTT
TRBV5-5	-	TRBJ1-4	TRBD1	14	CASSSGQLNEKLFF	TGTGCCAGCAGCTCGGGACAGCTGAATGAAAAACTGTTTTTT
TRBV11-2	-	TRBJ1-2	TRBD1	18	CASSTLRGRGVSNYGYTF	TGTGCCAGCAGCACACTTAGGGGGCGAGGGGTTTCTAACTATGGCTACACCTTC
TRBV2	-	TRBJ1-2	-	12	CASSEQGGGYTF	TGTGCCAGCAGTGAACAGGGAGGGGGCTACACCTTC
TRBV19	-	TRBJ1-6	TRBD1	15	CASIRTGRNDSPLHF	TGTGCCAGTATTCGGACAGGGAGAAACGATTCACCCCTCCACTTT
TRBV14	-	TRBJ2-1	-	15	CASSQVRNSYNEQFF	TGTGCCAGCAGCCAAGTGAGGAACTCCTACAATGAGCAGTTCTTC
TRBV7-3	-	TRBJ2-1	-	15	CASSPTRDSYNEQFF	TGTGCCAGCAGCCCGACTAGAGACTCCTACAATGAGCAGTTCTTC
TRBV7-2	-	TRBJ2-1	-	12	CASSMYLGWQFF	TGTGCCAGCAGCATGTACTTAGGATGGCAGTTCTTC
TRBV2	-	TRBJ2-1	TRBD2	14	CASIPSGRWSEQFF	TGTGCCAGCATTCCCAGCGGGAGATGGAGTGAGCAGTTCTTC
TRBV10-2	few	TRBJ1-5	-	15	CASSEYGDPNQPQHF	TGCGCCAGCAGTGAGTACGGGGACCCTAATCAGCCCCAGCATTTT
TRBV5-6	-	TRBJ1-2	-	17	CASSLTGSDSINYGYTF	TGTGCCAGCAGCCTGACAGGATCCGATAGCATTAACTATGGCTACACCTTC
TRBV19	-	TRBJ1-2	-	16	CASSKPRTLSNYGYTF	TGTGCCAGTAGCAAACCTAGGACTTTAAGTAACTATGGCTACACCTTC
TRBV7-3	-	TRBJ1-2	-	13	CASSLTANYGYTF	TGTGCCAGCAGCTTGACAGCCAACTATGGCTACACCTTC
TRBV5-1	-	TRBJ2-1	-	15	CASSLDSLRHNEQFF	TGCGCCAGCAGCTTGGACAGCCTAAGGCACAATGAGCAGTTCTTC
TRBV10-3	-	TRBJ1-6	-	14	CAISDTGSNSPLHF	TGTGCCATCAGTGATACCGGGAGTAATTCACCCCTCCACTTT
TRBV5-1	-	TRBJ2-2	TRBD2	16	CASRSLAGVNTGELFF	TGCGCCAGCAGATCCCTAGCGGGAGTTAACACCGGGGAGCTGTTTTTT
TRBV5-1	-	TRBJ1-6	-	14	CASSAQGSGSPLHF	TGCGCCAGCAGCGCTCAGGGCAGCGGTTCACCCCTCCACTTT
TRBV30	-	TRBJ1-4	-	14	CACPMGGLGEKLFF	TGTGCCTGCCCCATGGGGGGGTTGGGGGAAAAACTGTTTTTT
TRBV7-3	-	TRBJ2-3	-	13	CASSLTNLDTQYF	TGTGCCAGCAGCTTAACTAACTTGGATACGCAGTATTTT
TRBV30	-	TRBJ2-7	TRBD1	13	CAWSPKTGDEQYF	TGTGCCTGGAGTCCTAAGACAGGGGACGAGCAGTACTTC
TRBV27	few	TRBJ1-1	-	15	CASSPHRTMNTEAFF	TGTGCCAGCAGTCCCCACAGAACCATGAACACTGAAGCTTTCTTT
TRBV9	-	TRBJ1-4	-	15	CASSKGTPGNEKLFF	TGTGCCAGCAGCAAGGGGACCCCGGGGAATGAAAAACTGTTTTTT
TRBV5-4	once	TRBJ2-5	TRBD2	15	CASSFRLAGEETQYF	TGTGCCAGCAGCTTTCGACTAGCGGGGGAAGAGACCCAGTACTTC
TRBV29-1	-	TRBJ2-7	TRBD2	12	CSVGGGTYEQYF	TGCAGCGTTGGCGGGGGGACATACGAGCAGTACTTC
TRBV7-9	-	TRBJ1-2	-	14	CASSTVRGLQGYTF	TGTGCCAGCAGCACCGTTCGGGGACTTCAGGGCTACACCTTC
TRBV2	-	TRBJ1-1	-	14	CASTTDRTNSKAFF	TGTGCCAGTACGACCGACAGGACGAACTCTAAAGCTTTCTTT
TRBV5-1	-	TRBJ1-1	-	13	CASSLEGVTEAFF	TGCGCCAGCAGCTTGGAGGGTGTGACTGAAGCTTTCTTT
TRBV7-6	-	TRBJ2-7	-	14	CASSLNRVSYEQYF	TGTGCCAGCAGTCTGAACCGAGTTTCCTACGAGCAGTACTTC
TRBV30	-	TRBJ1-5	-	13	CAAVWREGQPQHF	TGTGCCGCCGTATGGCGGGAGGGACAGCCCCAGCATTTT
TRBV7-9	-	TRBJ1-2	TRBD1	15	CASSPRGQGAYGYTF	TGTGCCAGCAGCCCCAGGGGACAGGGGGCCTATGGCTACACCTTC
TRBV27	-	TRBJ2-3	-	14	CASSLGWSTDTQYF	TGTGCCAGCAGTTTAGGGTGGAGCACAGATACGCAGTATTTT
TRBV4-1	-	TRBJ2-7	TRBD1	15	CASSQPRDRAYEQYF	TGCGCCAGCAGCCAACCCCGGGACAGGGCCTACGAGCAGTACTTC
TRBV7-2	-	TRBJ2-7	-	13	CASSQDRRGEQYF	TGTGCCAGCAGCCAAGACAGGCGGGGCGAGCAGTACTTC
TRBV20-1	-	TRBJ1-2	-	9	CSASFGYTF	TGCAGTGCTAGTTTTGGCTACACCTTC
TRBV29-1	-	TRBJ2-3	TRBD1	13	CSLRTGRTDTQYF	TGCAGCCTTCGGACAGGGAGAACAGATACGCAGTATTTT
TRBV30	-	TRBJ2-3	-	13	CAWSSSRPDTQYF	TGTGCCTGGAGTTCCTCGCGTCCAGATACGCAGTATTTT
TRBV19	-	TRBJ1-1	-	13	CASSIQGVTEAFF	TGTGCCAGTAGTATTCAGGGAGTCACTGAAGCTTTCTTT
TRBV5-1	-	TRBJ1-2	-	12	CASSATTDGYTF	TGCGCCAGCAGCGCTACCACGGATGGCTACACCTTC
TRBV6-6	once	TRBJ2-1	-	14	CASSKEGSYNEQFF	TGTGCCAGCAGCAAAGAGGGGTCCTACAATGAGCAGTTCTTC
TRBV7-2	once	TRBJ1-2	TRBD1	13	CASSYQGGDGYTF	TGTGCCAGCAGCTACCAGGGGGGGGATGGCTACACCTTC
TRBV27	-	TRBJ2-1	TRBD2	15	CASRGTSGAPREQFF	TGTGCCAGCAGGGGGACTAGCGGGGCCCCGCGTGAGCAGTTCTTC
TRBV30	-	TRBJ1-6	-	12	CAWSSPPSPLHF	TGTGCCTGGAGTTCTCCTCCTTCACCCCTCCACTTT
TRBV19	-	TRBJ2-1	-	15	CASSIEGSSYNEQFF	TGTGCCAGTAGTATCGAGGGGAGCTCCTACAATGAGCAGTTCTTC
TRBV20-1	-	TRBJ1-2	-	11	CSARQDYGYTF	TGCAGTGCGCGACAGGACTATGGCTACACCTTC
TRBV5-6	few	TRBJ2-2	TRBD2	14	CASSSAGGTGELFF	TGTGCCAGCAGCTCAGCGGGAGGGACCGGGGAGCTGTTTTTT
TRBV5-5	once	TRBJ2-7	-	18	CASHRGTGLLLPSYEQYF	TGTGCCAGCCACCGCGGGACGGGTCTTTTACTACCCTCCTACGAGCAGTACTTC
TRBV29-1	-	TRBJ2-1	-	11	CSVVGEREQFF	TGCAGCGTTGTTGGGGAGCGGGAGCAGTTCTTC
TRBV4-1	-	TRBJ2-5	-	12	CASSLPLGTQYF	TGCGCCAGCAGCCTCCCCCTCGGGACCCAGTACTTC
TRBV15	-	TRBJ2-3	-	14	CATSKRSSTDTQYF	TGTGCCACCAGCAAACGGAGCAGCACAGATACGCAGTATTTT
TRBV12-5	-	TRBJ1-1	-	13	CASGGDLNTEAFF	TGTGCTAGTGGTGGGGACCTGAACACTGAAGCTTTCTTT
TRBV4-1	-	TRBJ2-7	TRBD1	14	CASSPRQGPYEQYF	TGCGCCAGCAGCCCCAGACAGGGGCCCTACGAGCAGTACTTC
TRBV10-3	-	TRBJ1-1	TRBD1	12	CAIGQGATEAFF	TGTGCCATCGGGCAGGGGGCCACTGAAGCTTTCTTT
TRBV13	-	TRBJ1-2	TRBD1	15	CASSHGTGASYGYTF	TGTGCCAGCAGCCACGGGACAGGGGCTTCCTATGGCTACACCTTC
TRBV28	-	TRBJ2-7	-	17	CASSLPERGFLSYEQYF	TGTGCCAGCAGTTTACCAGAGAGGGGGTTCCTGTCCTACGAGCAGTACTTC
TRBV5-4	few	TRBJ2-7	-	14	CASRLFGFSYEQYF	TGTGCCAGCAGATTGTTCGGTTTTTCCTACGAGCAGTACTTC
TRBV7-9	-	TRBJ2-7	TRBD1	16	CASSLGTGGQTYEQYF	TGTGCCAGCAGCTTAGGGACAGGGGGGCAGACCTACGAGCAGTACTTC